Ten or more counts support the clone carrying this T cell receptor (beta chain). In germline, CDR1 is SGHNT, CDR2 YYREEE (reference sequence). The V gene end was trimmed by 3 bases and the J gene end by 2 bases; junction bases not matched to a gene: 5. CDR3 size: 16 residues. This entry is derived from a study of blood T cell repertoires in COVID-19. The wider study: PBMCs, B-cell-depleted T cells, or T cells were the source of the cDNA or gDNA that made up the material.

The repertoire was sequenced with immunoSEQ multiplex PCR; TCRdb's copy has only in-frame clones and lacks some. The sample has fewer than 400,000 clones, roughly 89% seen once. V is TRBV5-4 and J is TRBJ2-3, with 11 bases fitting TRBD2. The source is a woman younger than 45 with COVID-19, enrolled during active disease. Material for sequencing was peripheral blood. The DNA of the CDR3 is TGTGCCAGCAGCTCCGGACTAGCGGGTTCCACAGATACGCAGTATTTT. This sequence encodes CASSSGLAGSTDTQYF.